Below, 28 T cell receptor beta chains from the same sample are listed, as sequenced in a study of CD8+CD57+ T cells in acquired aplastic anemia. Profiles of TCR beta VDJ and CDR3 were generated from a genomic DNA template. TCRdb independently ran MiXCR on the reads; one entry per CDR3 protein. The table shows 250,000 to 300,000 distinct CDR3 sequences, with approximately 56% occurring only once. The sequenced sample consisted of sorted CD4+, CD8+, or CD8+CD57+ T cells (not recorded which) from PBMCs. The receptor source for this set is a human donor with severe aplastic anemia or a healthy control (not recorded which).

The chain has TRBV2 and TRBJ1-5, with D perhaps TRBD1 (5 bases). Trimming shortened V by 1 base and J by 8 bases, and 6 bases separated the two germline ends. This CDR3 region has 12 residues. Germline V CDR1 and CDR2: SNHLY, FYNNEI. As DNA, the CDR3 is TGTGCCAGCAGTGAAGTCAGGGAGCCCCAGCATTTT. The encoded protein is CASSEVREPQHF.

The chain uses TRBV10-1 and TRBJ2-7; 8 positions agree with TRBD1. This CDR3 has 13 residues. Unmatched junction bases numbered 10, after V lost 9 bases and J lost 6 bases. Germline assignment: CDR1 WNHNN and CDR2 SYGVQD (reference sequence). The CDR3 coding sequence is TGCGCCAGTACCCCCGACAGGGGTGGCGAGCAGTACTTC. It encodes CASTPDRGGEQYF.

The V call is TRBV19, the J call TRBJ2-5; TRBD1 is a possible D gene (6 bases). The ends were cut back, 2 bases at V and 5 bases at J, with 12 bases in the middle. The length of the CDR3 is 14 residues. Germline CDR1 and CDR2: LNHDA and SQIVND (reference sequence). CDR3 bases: TGTGCCAGTAGTATATTAGGGGGAAGGGAGACCCAGTACTTC. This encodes CASSILGGRETQYF.

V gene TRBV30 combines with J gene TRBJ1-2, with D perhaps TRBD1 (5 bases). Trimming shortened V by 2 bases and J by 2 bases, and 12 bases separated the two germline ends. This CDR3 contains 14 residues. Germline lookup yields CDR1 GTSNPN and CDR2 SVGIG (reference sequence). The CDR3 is CAWSFGTANYGYTF. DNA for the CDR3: TGTGCCTGGAGTTTCGGGACGGCCAACTATGGCTACACCTTC.

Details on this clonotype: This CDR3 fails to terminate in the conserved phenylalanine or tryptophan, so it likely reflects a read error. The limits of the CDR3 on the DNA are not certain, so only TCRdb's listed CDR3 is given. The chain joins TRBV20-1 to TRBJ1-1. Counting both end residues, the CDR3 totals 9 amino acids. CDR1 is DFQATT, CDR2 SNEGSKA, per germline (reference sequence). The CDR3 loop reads CSAREAVNY.

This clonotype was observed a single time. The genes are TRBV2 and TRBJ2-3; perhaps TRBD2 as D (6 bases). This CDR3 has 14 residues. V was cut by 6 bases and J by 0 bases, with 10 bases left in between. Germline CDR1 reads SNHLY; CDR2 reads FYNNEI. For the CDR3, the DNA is TGTGCCAGCAGCGGAGGGGTCAGCACAGATACGCAGTATTTT. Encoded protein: CASSGGVSTDTQYF.

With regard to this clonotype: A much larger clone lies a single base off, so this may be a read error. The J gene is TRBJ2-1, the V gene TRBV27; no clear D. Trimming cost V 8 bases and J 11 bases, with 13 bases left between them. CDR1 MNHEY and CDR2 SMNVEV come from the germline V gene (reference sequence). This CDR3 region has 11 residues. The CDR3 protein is CASGSVRQQFF. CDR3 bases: TGTGCCAGCGGTTCCGTCCGTCAGCAGTTCTTC.

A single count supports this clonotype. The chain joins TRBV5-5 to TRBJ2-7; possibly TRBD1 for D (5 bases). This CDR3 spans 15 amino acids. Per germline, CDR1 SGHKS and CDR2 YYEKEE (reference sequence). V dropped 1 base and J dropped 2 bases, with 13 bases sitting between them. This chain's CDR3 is CASSLLPDTTYEQYF. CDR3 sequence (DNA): TGTGCCAGCAGCTTGCTGCCGGACACCACCTACGAGCAGTACTTC.

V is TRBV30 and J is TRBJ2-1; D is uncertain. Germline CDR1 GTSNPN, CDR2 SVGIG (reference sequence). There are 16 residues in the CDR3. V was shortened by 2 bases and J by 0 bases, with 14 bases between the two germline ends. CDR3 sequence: CAWSTLRRSSYNEQFF. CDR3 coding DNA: TGTGCCTGGAGTACCCTCCGGCGGAGCTCCTACAATGAGCAGTTCTTC. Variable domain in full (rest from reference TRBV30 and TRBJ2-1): SQTIHQWPATLVQPVGSPLSLECTVEGTSNPNLYWYRQAAGRGLQLLFYSVGIGQISSEVPQNLSASRPQDRQFILSSKKLLLSDSGFYLCAWSTLRRSSYNEQFFGPGTRLTVL.

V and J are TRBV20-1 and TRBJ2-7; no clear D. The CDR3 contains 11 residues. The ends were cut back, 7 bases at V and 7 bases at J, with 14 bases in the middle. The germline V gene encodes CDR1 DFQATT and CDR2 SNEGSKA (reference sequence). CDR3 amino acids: CSVARVDEQYF. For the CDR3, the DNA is TGCAGTGTCGCTAGGGTGGATGAGCAGTACTTC.

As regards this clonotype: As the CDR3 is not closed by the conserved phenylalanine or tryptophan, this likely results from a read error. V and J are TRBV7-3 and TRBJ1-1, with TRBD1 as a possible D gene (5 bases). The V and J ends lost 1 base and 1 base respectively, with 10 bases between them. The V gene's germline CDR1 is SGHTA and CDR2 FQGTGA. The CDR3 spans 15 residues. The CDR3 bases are TGTGCCAGCAGCTTAATAGAGGGGAGGAACACTGAAGCTTTCCTT. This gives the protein CASSLIEGRNTEAFL.

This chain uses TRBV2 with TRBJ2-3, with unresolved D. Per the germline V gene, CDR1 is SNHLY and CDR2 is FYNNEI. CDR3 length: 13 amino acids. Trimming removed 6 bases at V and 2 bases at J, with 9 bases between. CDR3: CASSEDVTDTQYF. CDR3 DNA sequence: TGTGCCAGCAGCGAGGACGTCACAGATACGCAGTATTTT.

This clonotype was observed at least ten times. CDR3 in DNA: TGCGCCAGCAGCCAAGATCTAGGACAGACGCTAAATTCACCCCTCCACTTT. As protein: CASSQDLGQTLNSPLHF. The gene calls are TRBV4-1 and TRBJ1-6; tentative D call: TRBD1 (6 bases). Germline loops: CDR1 MGHRA, CDR2 YSYEKL. CDR3 length equals 17 residues. V lost 0 bases to trimming and J lost 7 bases, with 16 bases between them.

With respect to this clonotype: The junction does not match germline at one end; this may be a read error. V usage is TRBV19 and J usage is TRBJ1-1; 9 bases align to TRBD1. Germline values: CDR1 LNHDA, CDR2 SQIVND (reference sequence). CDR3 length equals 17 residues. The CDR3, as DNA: TGTGCCAGTAGTATAACTTTTCCGGGACAGGGAGGGCCTGAAGTTTTCTTT. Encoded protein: CASSITFPGQGGPEVFF.

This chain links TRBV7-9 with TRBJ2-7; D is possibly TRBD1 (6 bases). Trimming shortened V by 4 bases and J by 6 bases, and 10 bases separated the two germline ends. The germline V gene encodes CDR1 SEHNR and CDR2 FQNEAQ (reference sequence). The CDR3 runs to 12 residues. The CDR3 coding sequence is TGTGCCAGCAGCTCGACAGGTATCGAGCAGTACTTC. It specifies CASSSTGIEQYF.

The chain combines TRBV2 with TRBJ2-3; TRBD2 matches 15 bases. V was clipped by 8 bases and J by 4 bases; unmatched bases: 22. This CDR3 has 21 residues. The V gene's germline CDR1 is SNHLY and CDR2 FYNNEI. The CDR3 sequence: CASSSDPERGLAGGRSDTQYF. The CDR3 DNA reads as TGTGCCAGCTCCAGTGACCCAGAGCGAGGACTAGCGGGGGGGCGCTCAGATACGCAGTATTTT.

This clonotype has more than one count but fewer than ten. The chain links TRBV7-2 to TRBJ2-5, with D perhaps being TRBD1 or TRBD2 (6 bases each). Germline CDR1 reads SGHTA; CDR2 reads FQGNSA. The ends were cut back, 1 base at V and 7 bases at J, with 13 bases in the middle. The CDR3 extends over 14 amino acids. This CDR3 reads CASSLGRGMGTQYF. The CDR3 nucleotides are TGTGCCAGCAGCTTAGGGAGGGGGATGGGGACCCAGTACTTC.

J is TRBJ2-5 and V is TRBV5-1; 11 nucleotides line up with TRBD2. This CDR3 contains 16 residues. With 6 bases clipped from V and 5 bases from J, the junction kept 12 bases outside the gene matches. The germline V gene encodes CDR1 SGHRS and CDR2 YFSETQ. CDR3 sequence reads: CASTSQGTSGEETQYF. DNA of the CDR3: TGCGCCAGCACCTCACAGGGGACTAGCGGAGAGGAGACCCAGTACTTC.

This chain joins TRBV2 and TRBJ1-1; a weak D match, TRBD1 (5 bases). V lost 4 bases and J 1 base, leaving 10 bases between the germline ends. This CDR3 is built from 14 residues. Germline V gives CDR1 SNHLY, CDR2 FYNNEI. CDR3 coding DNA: TGTGCCAGCAGTGTGCAAAGGGGGAACACTGAAGCTTTCTTT. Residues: CASSVQRGNTEAFF.

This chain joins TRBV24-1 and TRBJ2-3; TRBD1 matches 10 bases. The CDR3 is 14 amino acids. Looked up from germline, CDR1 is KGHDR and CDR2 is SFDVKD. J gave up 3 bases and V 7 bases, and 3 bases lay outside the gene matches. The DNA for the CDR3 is TGTGCCACCAGCGACAGGGGGCGAACAGATACGCAGTATTTT. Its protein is CATSDRGRTDTQYF.

In DNA form, the CDR3 reads TGCGCCAGCAGCCAAGAAGCGGGGGGCTCCTACAATGAGCAGTTCTTC. As protein: CASSQEAGGSYNEQFF. The chain carries TRBV4-3 and TRBJ2-1; 9 bases are a match to TRBD2. J was trimmed by 0 bases and V by 0 bases; bases with no gene match: 0. CDR1 is LGHNA, CDR2 YSLEER, per germline. The CDR3 consists of 16 residues.

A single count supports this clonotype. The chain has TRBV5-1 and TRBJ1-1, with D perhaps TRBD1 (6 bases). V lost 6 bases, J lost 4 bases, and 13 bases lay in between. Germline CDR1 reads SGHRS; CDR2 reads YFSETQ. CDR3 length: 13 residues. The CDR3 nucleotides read TGCGCCAGCAACAACAGGGCTGGCACTGAAGCTTTCTTT. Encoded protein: CASNNRAGTEAFF.

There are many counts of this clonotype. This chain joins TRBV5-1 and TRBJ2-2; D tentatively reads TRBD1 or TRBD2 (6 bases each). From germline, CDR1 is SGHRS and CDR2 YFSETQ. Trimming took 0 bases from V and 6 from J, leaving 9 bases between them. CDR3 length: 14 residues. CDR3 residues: CASSLDGGPGELFF. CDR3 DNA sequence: TGCGCCAGCAGCTTGGATGGGGGGCCCGGGGAGCTGTTTTTT.

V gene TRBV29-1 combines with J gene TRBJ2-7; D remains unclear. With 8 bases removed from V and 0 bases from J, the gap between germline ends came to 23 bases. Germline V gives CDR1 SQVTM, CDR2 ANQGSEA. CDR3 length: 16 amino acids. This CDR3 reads CSFARVGIFGSYEQYF. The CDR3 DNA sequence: TGCAGCTTTGCTAGAGTTGGCATTTTCGGCTCCTACGAGCAGTACTTC.

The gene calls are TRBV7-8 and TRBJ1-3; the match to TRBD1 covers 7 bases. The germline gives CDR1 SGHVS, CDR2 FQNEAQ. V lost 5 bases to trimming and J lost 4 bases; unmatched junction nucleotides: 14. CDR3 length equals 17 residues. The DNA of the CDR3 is TGTGCCAGCAGCCCCCGGGACAGTGGAGGGTCCGGAAACACCATATATTTT. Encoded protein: CASSPRDSGGSGNTIYF.

The CDR3 DNA follows: TGTGCCAGCAGTCCCCAGCTAGGAAGGACAGATACGCAGTATTTT. It codes for CASSPQLGRTDTQYF. V is TRBV12-3 or TRBV12-4 and J is TRBJ2-3; D unclear. V gave up 5 bases and J gave up 3 bases, with 15 bases separating them. This CDR3 spans 15 amino acids.

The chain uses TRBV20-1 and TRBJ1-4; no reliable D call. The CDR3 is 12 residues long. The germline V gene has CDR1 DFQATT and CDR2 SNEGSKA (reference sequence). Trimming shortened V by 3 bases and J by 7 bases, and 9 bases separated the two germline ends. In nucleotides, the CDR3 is TGCAGTGCTAGGGAACTCAGTGAAAAACTGTTTTTT. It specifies CSARELSEKLFF.

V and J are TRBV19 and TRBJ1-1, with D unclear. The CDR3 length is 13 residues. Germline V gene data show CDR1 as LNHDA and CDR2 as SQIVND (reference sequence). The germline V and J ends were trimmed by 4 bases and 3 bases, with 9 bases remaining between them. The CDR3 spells CASSNPTYTEAFF. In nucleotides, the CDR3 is TGTGCCAGTAGTAACCCTACATACACTGAAGCTTTCTTT.